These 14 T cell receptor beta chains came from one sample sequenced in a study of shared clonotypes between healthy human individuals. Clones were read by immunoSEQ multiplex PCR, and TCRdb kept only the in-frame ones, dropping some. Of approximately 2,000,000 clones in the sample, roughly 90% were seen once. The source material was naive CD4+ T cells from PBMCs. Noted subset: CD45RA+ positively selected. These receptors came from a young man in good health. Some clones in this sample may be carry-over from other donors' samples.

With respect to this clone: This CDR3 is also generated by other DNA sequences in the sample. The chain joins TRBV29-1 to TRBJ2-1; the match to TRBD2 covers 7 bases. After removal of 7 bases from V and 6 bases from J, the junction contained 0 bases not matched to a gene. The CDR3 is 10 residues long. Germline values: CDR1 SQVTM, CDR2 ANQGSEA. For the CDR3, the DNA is TGCAGCGGCGGGGGCAATGAGCAGTTCTTC. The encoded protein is CSGGGNEQFF.

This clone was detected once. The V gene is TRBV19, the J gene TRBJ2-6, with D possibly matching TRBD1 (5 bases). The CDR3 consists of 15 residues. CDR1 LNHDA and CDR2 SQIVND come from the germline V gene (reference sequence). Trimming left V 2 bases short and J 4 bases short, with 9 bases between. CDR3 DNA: TGTGCCAGTAGTATAACAGGTGGCGGGGCCAACGTCCTGACTTTC. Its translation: CASSITGGGANVLTF.

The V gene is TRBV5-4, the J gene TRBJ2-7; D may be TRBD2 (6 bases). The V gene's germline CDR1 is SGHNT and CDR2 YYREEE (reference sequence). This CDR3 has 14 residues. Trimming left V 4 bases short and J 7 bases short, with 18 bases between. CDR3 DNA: TGTGCCAGCAGCCCCGATAGCGGTCTTGGGGAGCAGTACTTC. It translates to CASSPDSGLGEQYF.

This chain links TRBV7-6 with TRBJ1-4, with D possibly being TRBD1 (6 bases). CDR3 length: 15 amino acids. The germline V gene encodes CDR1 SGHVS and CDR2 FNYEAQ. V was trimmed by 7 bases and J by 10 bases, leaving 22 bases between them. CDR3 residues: CASTPSYGGSRKLFF. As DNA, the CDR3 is TGTGCCAGCACCCCGTCCTACGGGGGCTCGAGAAAACTGTTTTTT.

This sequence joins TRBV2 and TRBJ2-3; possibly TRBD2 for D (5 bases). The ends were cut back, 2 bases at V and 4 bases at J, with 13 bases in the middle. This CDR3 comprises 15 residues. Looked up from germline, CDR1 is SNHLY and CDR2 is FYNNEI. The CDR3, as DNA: TGTGCCAGCAGTGAACTAGCTATTTTGGCAGATACGCAGTATTTT. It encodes CASSELAILADTQYF.

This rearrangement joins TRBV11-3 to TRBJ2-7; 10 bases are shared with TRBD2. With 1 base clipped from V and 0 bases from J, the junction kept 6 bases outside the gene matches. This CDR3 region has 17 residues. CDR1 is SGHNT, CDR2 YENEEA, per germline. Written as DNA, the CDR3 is TGTGCCAGCAGCTTAGGGTACGAGCGGGAGGGCTCCTACGAGCAGTACTTC. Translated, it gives CASSLGYEREGSYEQYF.

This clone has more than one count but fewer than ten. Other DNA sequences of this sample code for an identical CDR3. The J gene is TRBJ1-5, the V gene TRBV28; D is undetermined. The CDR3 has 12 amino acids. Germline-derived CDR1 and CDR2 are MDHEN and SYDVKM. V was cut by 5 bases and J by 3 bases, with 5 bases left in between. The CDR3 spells CASSPPNQPQHF. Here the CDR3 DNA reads TGTGCCAGCAGTCCACCCAATCAGCCCCAGCATTTT.

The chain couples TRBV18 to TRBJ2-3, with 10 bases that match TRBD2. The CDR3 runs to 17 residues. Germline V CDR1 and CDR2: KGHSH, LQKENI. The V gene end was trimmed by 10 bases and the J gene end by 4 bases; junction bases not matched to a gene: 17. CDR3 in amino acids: CATNPPSSGSFADTQYF. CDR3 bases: TGTGCCACCAACCCACCTTCTAGCGGGAGCTTCGCAGATACGCAGTATTTT. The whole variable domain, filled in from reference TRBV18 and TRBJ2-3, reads NAGVMQNPRHLVRRRGQEARLRCSPMKGHSHVYWYRQLPEEGLKFMVYLQKENIIDESGMPKERFSAEFPKEGPSILRIQQVVRGDSAAYFCATNPPSSGSFADTQYFGPGTRLTVL.

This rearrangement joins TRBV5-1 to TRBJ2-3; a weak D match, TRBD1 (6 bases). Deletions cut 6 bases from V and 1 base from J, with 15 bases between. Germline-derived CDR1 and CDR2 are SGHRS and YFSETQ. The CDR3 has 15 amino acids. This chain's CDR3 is CASTPRDTGTDTQYF. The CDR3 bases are TGCGCCAGCACCCCCCGGGACACTGGCACAGATACGCAGTATTTT.

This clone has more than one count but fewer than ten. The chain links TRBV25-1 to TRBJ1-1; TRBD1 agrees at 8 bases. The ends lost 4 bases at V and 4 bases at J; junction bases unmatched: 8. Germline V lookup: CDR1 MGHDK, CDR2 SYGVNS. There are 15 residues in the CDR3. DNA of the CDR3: TGTGCCAGCAGTGCTTACCGGGACAGGCCCACTGAAGCTTTCTTT. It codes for CASSAYRDRPTEAFF.

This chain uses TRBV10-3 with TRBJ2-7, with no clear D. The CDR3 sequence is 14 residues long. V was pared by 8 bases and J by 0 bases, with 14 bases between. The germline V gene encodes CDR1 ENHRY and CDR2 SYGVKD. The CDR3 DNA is TGTGCCATCGGGCCCATGCAGACCTCCTACGAGCAGTACTTC. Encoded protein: CAIGPMQTSYEQYF.

The CDR3 bases are TGTGCCAGTATCGGGACAGGGGGTTATGGCTACACCTTC. This encodes CASIGTGGYGYTF. The rearrangement uses TRBV19 and TRBJ1-2; 11 bases are a match to TRBD1. Trimming took 7 bases from V and 5 from J; bases not matched to a gene: 3. The CDR3 consists of 13 residues. The germline gives CDR1 LNHDA, CDR2 SQIVND (reference sequence).

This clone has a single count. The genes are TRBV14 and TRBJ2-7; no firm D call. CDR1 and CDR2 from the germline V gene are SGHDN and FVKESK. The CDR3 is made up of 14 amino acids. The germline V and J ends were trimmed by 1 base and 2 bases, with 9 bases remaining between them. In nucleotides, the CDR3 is TGTGCCAGCAGCCAAGTTGCAGGAGCCTACGAGCAGTACTTC. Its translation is CASSQVAGAYEQYF.

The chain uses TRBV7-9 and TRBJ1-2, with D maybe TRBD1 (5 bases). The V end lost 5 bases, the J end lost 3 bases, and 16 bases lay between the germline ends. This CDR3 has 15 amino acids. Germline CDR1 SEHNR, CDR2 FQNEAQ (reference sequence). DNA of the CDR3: TGTGCCAGCAGCCCCGGGACTCCCGGGGACTATGGCTACACCTTC. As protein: CASSPGTPGDYGYTF.